The clone carrying this T cell receptor (beta chain) has only a few counts. TCRdb reprocessed the RACE reads via MiXCR and lists one record per CDR3 protein. The top ten clones hold approximately 1.2% of a sample with 250,000 or so distinct CDR3 sequences, around 7.7% of them seen once. This sample is drawn from a study of human T cells and chemical hapten exposure. Time point defined: pre-sensitization, week 0. Stated treatment: therapeutic diphenylcyclopropenone sensitization with weekly scalp DPC. Per the germline V gene, CDR1 is SGHRS and CDR2 is YFSETQ. This CDR3 has 15 residues. The ends were cut back, 6 bases at V and 0 bases at J, with 10 bases in the middle.

The starting material was whole blood, obtained in connection with sensitization to the hapten diphenylcyclopropenone (DPC). The receptor was derived from a man younger than 35 with alopecia areata. Some clones in this sample may be carry-over from other donors' samples. The chain uses TRBV5-1 and TRBJ2-6; D is ambiguous. CDR3 sequence (DNA): TGCGCCAGCATTCCTACTCCCTCTGGGGCCAACGTCCTGACTTTC. Translating gives CASIPTPSGANVLTF.